This TCR beta chain is drawn from a study of blood T cell repertoires in COVID-19. Source study methods: Reference gene primer amplification gave estimated nucleated cell counts. Measured with immunoSEQ multiplex PCR; TCRdb has only the in-frame clones, and not every one. That table supplies the V and J calls and clone size; D and trimming were determined from the DNA. The table has about 170,000 clones, approximately 84% seen once. The CDR3 spans 15 residues. Losses at the gene ends were 6 bases for V and 6 bases for J; bases not matched to a gene: 12. The V gene's germline CDR1 is MDHEN and CDR2 SYDVKM.

This TCR was recovered from a man in his 70s with active or convalescent COVID-19. The V and J genes are TRBV28 and TRBJ1-1; 8 bases match TRBD1. The source material was peripheral blood. The CDR3 DNA follows: TGTGCCAGCAGCCGCGACAGGGGAGGTTGGTCTGAAGCTTTCTTT. Its protein is CASSRDRGGWSEAFF.